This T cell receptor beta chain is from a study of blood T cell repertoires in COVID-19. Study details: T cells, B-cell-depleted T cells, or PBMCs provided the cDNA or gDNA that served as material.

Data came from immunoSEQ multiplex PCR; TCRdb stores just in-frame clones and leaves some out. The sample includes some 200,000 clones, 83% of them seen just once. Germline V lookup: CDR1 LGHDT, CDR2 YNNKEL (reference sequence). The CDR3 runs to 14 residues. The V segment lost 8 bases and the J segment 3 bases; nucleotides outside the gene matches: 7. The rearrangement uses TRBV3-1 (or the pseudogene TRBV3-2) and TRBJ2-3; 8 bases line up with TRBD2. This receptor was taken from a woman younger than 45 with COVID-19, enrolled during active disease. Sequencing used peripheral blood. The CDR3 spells CASAAGVGTDTQYF. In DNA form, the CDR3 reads TGTGCCAGCGCAGCGGGGGTTGGGACAGATACGCAGTATTTT.